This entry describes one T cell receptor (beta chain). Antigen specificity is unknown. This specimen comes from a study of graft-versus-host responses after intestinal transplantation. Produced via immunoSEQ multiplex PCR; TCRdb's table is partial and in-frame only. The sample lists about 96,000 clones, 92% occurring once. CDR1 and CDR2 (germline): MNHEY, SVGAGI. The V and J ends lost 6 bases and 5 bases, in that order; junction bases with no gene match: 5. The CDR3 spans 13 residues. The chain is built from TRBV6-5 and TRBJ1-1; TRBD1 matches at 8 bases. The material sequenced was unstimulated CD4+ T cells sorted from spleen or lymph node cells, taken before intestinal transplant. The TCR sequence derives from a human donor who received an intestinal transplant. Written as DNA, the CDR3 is TGTGCCAGCAGCCAGGGGGCGTGGACTGAAGCTTTCTTT. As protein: CASSQGAWTEAFF.